The 32 T cell receptor beta chains in this list originate from one sample, sequenced in a study of T cell repertoires in cytomegalovirus infection (dated by TCRdb to about 2019). Sequencing instrument: Illumina HiSeq 1500. Starting from the raw public reads, TCRdb applied fastp trimming at Q25, assembled clones with MiXCR and retained in-frame beta chains. A single entry per CDR3 protein holds the most common genes and DNA from its merged rows. The sample table contains 680,000 or so distinct CDR3 sequences; only one count was recorded for 33% of them. The ten biggest clones cover around a sixth of the sample. Antigen specificity for these receptors is unknown. This specimen's treatment or condition label, per the study, means: in vitro stimulation with specific CMV peptide epitopes to enrich CMV-specific T cells. The source material was cultured PBMCs, sampled from culture after CMV antigen stimulation. Receptor source: a human donor in good health (CMV status not recorded). Some clones in this sample may be carry-over from other donors' samples.

This clonotype came up a few times. The genes are TRBV7-9 and TRBJ2-1, with 8 bases fitting TRBD2. Germline V gives CDR1 SEHNR, CDR2 FQNEAQ (reference sequence). J was trimmed by 15 bases and V by 5 bases; bases with no gene match: 9. The CDR3 is made up of 12 amino acids. This CDR3 is CASSPPGGGGFF. The DNA of the CDR3 is TGTGCCAGCAGCCCCCCGGGAGGGGGTGGGTTCTTC.

This chain joins TRBV19 and TRBJ2-2; D is possibly TRBD2 (7 bases). Trimming took 2 bases from V and 3 from J, leaving 10 bases between them. CDR3 size: 15 residues. Germline CDR1 and CDR2: LNHDA and SQIVND (reference sequence). DNA for the CDR3: TGTGCCAGTAGTATACGGGGGGCCTACACCGGGGAGCTGTTTTTT. Translating gives CASSIRGAYTGELFF.

This chain uses TRBV2 with TRBJ2-2, with D maybe TRBD1 (5 bases). Trimming removed 5 bases from V and 6 bases from J, with 16 bases in between. Germline-derived CDR1 and CDR2 are SNHLY and FYNNEI. The CDR3 consists of 15 residues. The CDR3 sequence is CASSPRVGAAGELFF. CDR3 in DNA: TGTGCCAGCAGTCCTAGGGTAGGGGCGGCCGGGGAGCTGTTTTTT. Supplemented by reference TRBV2 and TRBJ2-2, the full variable domain reads EPEVTQTPSHQVTQMGQEVILRCVPISNHLYFYWYRQILGQKVEFLVSFYNNEISEKSEIFDDQFSVERPDGSNFTLKIRSTKLEDSAMYFCASSPRVGAAGELFFGEGSRLTVL.

This sequence joins TRBV2 and TRBJ2-2, with TRBD2 as a possible D gene (5 bases). Germline lookup yields CDR1 SNHLY and CDR2 FYNNEI. CDR3 size: 16 residues. Trimming shortened V by 4 bases and J by 1 base, and 13 bases separated the two germline ends. The CDR3 nucleotides read TGTGCCAGCAGTGGGACTTCCGACCTGAACACCGGGGAGCTGTTTTTT. Its translation is CASSGTSDLNTGELFF.

This clonotype occurred once. This chain links TRBV2 with TRBJ1-5; weak D call: TRBD1 (6 bases). The CDR3 is made up of 14 amino acids. Germline V gives CDR1 SNHLY, CDR2 FYNNEI. V lost 8 bases and J 2 bases, leaving 13 bases between the germline ends. CDR3 amino acids: CASGSRGGNQPQHF. The CDR3 DNA sequence: TGTGCCAGCGGCTCGAGGGGGGGCAATCAGCCCCAGCATTTT.

The V gene is TRBV7-6, the J gene TRBJ1-1; maybe TRBD1 (5 bases). The CDR3 loop spans 14 amino acids. The V gene lost 5 bases and the J gene lost 1 base, with 11 bases spanning the gap. The germline gives CDR1 SGHVS, CDR2 FNYEAQ. This CDR3 reads CASSPRQRNTEAFF. Written as DNA, the CDR3 is TGTGCCAGCAGCCCAAGACAGAGGAACACTGAAGCTTTCTTT.

J is TRBJ2-1 and V is TRBV11-2; 11 bases are a match to TRBD2. The germline gives CDR1 SGHAT, CDR2 FQNNGV. The CDR3 contains 15 residues. Germline trimming cut 5 bases from V and 8 bases from J; bases unmatched to any gene: 8. The CDR3 DNA reads as TGTGCCAGCAGCCTTAGCGGGGGGGCTTTCTATGAGCAGTTCTTC. It encodes CASSLSGGAFYEQFF.

A few counts support this clonotype. The chain couples TRBV10-2 to TRBJ2-3, with 7 bases lining up with TRBD2. CDR3 length: 12 residues. Germline CDR1 and CDR2: WSHSY and SAAADI. V shed 10 bases, J shed 6 bases, and the junction held 7 bases outside the gene matches. CDR3 loop: CATGTTLDTQYF. The CDR3, as DNA: TGCGCCACCGGGACTACTCTGGATACGCAGTATTTT.

This clonotype was found once. This chain joins TRBV19 and TRBJ2-3; D gene ambiguous. The V and J ends lost 4 bases and 7 bases respectively, with 12 bases between them. Germline CDR1 reads LNHDA; CDR2 reads SQIVND (reference sequence). This CDR3 comprises 13 residues. CDR3 DNA sequence: TGTGCCAGTAGTACCAGACTTAGTAATACGCAGTATTTT. It is translated as CASSTRLSNTQYF.

This clonotype was seen only a few times. The CDR3, as DNA: TGTGCCAGCAGTGAACCCTGGACAGGTCTATCCTACGAGCAGTACTTC. Translation gives CASSEPWTGLSYEQYF. The chain uses TRBV6-1 and TRBJ2-7, with 7 positions matching TRBD1. Trimming at V came to 2 bases and at J to 1 base, leaving 8 bases not matched to a gene. Germline values: CDR1 MNHNS, CDR2 SASEGT. CDR3 length equals 16 residues.

This chain links TRBV5-5 with TRBJ1-1; D unclear. This CDR3 is built from 12 residues. Trimming left V 4 bases short and J 7 bases short, with 11 bases between. CDR1 is SGHKS and CDR2 is YYEKEE in the germline V gene (reference sequence). As DNA, the CDR3 is TGTGCCAGCAGCGCGGACCGGTTTGAAGCTTTCTTT. The encoded protein is CASSADRFEAFF.

This clonotype was seen only a few times. The gene calls are TRBV5-6 and TRBJ2-7, with TRBD2 matching 9 bases. The CDR3 sequence is 18 residues long. The ends lost 0 bases at V and 1 base at J; junction bases unmatched: 11. Germline-derived CDR1 and CDR2 are SGHDT and YYEEEE. The CDR3 DNA follows: TGTGCCAGCAGCTTGGTGGCTAGCGGGGTCCTCCCTTCCTACGAGCAGTACTTC. Its protein is CASSLVASGVLPSYEQYF.

The chain links TRBV7-2 to TRBJ2-1, with a tentative D call TRBD2 (5 bases). This CDR3 has 15 residues. In germline, CDR1 is SGHTA, CDR2 FQGNSA. Trimming cost V 2 bases and J 7 bases, with 15 bases left between them. This chain's CDR3 is CASSLKTSLENEQFF. In DNA, the CDR3 is TGTGCCAGCAGCTTAAAAACTAGTTTAGAAAATGAGCAGTTCTTC.

The CDR3 here is CASSPLANADTQYF. DNA for the CDR3: TGTGCCAGTAGTCCATTAGCCAACGCAGATACGCAGTATTTT. V gene TRBV19 combines with J gene TRBJ2-3; no firm D call. V gave up 5 bases and J gave up 4 bases, with 13 bases separating them. Germline V CDR1 and CDR2: LNHDA, SQIVND (reference sequence). The CDR3 spans 14 residues.

There are many counts of this clonotype. The CDR3 DNA follows: TGTGCCAGCAGCTTAGGGGGGCTCGTCACCGGGGAGCTGTTTTTT. Amino acids: CASSLGGLVTGELFF. The V call is TRBV7-2, the J call TRBJ2-2, with a weak D call TRBD1 (6 bases). The CDR3 runs 15 residues. The V end was cut by 1 base, the J end by 4 bases, with 10 bases between. Germline values: CDR1 SGHTA, CDR2 FQGNSA.

This chain connects TRBV12-3 or TRBV12-4 to TRBJ2-1, with 12 bases identical to TRBD2. The V and J ends lost 6 bases and 2 bases, in that order; junction bases with no gene match: 11. The CDR3 spans 18 residues. Here the CDR3 DNA reads TGTGCCAGCAGCCGCGGACTAGCGGGATTGAGAGCCTACAATGAGCAGTTCTTC. Amino acids: CASSRGLAGLRAYNEQFF.

This clonotype appeared a single time. The J gene is TRBJ2-5, the V gene TRBV5-5; maybe TRBD2 (6 bases). The CDR3 has 14 residues. Germline CDR1 reads SGHKS; CDR2 reads YYEKEE (reference sequence). V lost 2 bases, J lost 4 bases, and 12 bases lay in between. The CDR3 sequence: CASSFLVGGETQYF. In DNA, the CDR3 is TGTGCCAGCAGCTTTCTTGTGGGAGGAGAGACCCAGTACTTC.

This clonotype was seen ten or more times. The chain links TRBV7-9 to TRBJ1-1; D is ambiguous. The CDR3 totals 13 residues. With 2 bases removed from V and 4 bases from J, the gap between germline ends came to 8 bases. Germline CDR1 is SEHNR and CDR2 is FQNEAQ (reference sequence). The CDR3 sequence: CASSLKGITEAFF. The CDR3 DNA is TGTGCCAGCAGCTTAAAAGGAATCACTGAAGCTTTCTTT.

The rearrangement joins TRBV12-3 or TRBV12-4 to TRBJ2-3; no firm D call. Trimming stripped 6 bases from V and 6 bases from J, with 10 bases between. This CDR3 is built from 12 residues. CDR3: CASSHLPDTQYF. CDR3 DNA: TGTGCCAGCAGCCACCTCCCGGATACGCAGTATTTT.

Points on this clonotype: The junction departs from germline at one end; a sequencing error may be responsible. The chain couples TRBV29-1 to TRBJ2-7; 8 bases are shared with TRBD2. This CDR3 is 14 amino acids long. In germline, CDR1 is SQVTM, CDR2 ANQGSEA. In nucleotides, the CDR3 is TGCAGCGTTCAAGAGACTAGCGTATCCTACGAGCAGTACTTC. Its protein product is CSVQETSVSYEQYF.

J is TRBJ1-5 and V is TRBV7-8; 8 nucleotides agree with TRBD1. V lost 5 bases to trimming and J lost 5 bases; unmatched junction nucleotides: 5. Looked up from germline, CDR1 is SGHVS and CDR2 is FQNEAQ. The CDR3 length is 14 residues. CDR3 nucleotides: TGTGCCAGCAGCGCGGACAGGGAAGATCAGCCCCAGCATTTT. This encodes CASSADREDQPQHF.

The table lists this clonotype with a few counts. The chain links TRBV28 to TRBJ1-3; weak D call: TRBD1 (5 bases). Germline V gene sequence: CDR1 MDHEN, CDR2 SYDVKM. The CDR3 extends over 15 amino acids. Between the trimmed V and J ends, which lost 6 bases and 4 bases, there was a span of 16 bases. CDR3 protein: CASSIAGVKGNTIYF. In DNA form, the CDR3 reads TGTGCCAGCAGCATCGCGGGGGTAAAAGGAAACACCATATATTTT. Full variable domain (rest looked up from reference TRBV28 and TRBJ1-3): DVKVTQSSRYLVKRTGEKVFLECVQDMDHENMFWYRQDPGLGLRLIYFSYDVKMKEKGDIPEGYSVSREKKERFSLILESASTNQTSMYLCASSIAGVKGNTIYFGEGSWLTVV.

This clonotype showed up just a few times. The chain recombines TRBV29-1 with TRBJ2-1, with TRBD2 as a possible D gene (5 bases). Trimming cost V 1 base and J 7 bases, with 8 bases left between them. Per the germline V gene, CDR1 is SQVTM and CDR2 is ANQGSEA. The CDR3 runs to 12 residues. CDR3 nucleotide sequence: TGCAGCGTTGAAGGAGGAGGAAATGAGCAGTTCTTC. Translating gives CSVEGGGNEQFF.

In nucleotides, the CDR3 is TGTGCCAGCAGCAGGGAGGGGACAGCCTACGAGCAGTACTTC. Translation gives CASSREGTAYEQYF. The chain couples TRBV11-2 to TRBJ2-7; D could derive from TRBD1 or TRBD2 (7 bases each). The CDR3 sequence is 14 residues long. Germline CDR1 reads SGHAT; CDR2 reads FQNNGV. Trimming removed 5 bases at V and 2 bases at J, with 13 bases between.

This clonotype was picked up a small number of times. This chain uses TRBV7-6 with TRBJ1-6; possibly TRBD1 for D (5 bases). Germline CDR1 and CDR2: SGHVS and FNYEAQ. This CDR3 spans 17 amino acids. V lost 5 bases, J lost 4 bases, and 18 bases lay in between. The CDR3 DNA reads as TGTGCCAGCAGCCGCCTAGGCCAAGGGGTTTATAATTCACCCCTCCACTTT. Translating gives CASSRLGQGVYNSPLHF. Combining the CDR3 with reference TRBV7-6 and TRBJ1-6 gives the whole variable domain GAGVSQSPRYKVTKRGQDVALRCDPISGHVSLYWYRQALGQGPEFLTYFNYEAQQDKSGLPNDRFSAERPEGSISTLTIQRTEQRDSAMYRCASSRLGQGVYNSPLHFGNGTRLTVT.

In its sample, this clonotype was seen once. The chain recombines TRBV4-1 with TRBJ1-2; D is undetermined. The CDR3 has 14 amino acids. The V end was cut by 4 bases, the J end by 2 bases, with 11 bases between. The germline V gene has CDR1 MGHRA and CDR2 YSYEKL. Here the CDR3 DNA reads TGCGCCAGCAGCCTAGCAGCCACAAACTATGGCTACACCTTC. This encodes CASSLAATNYGYTF.

The chain joins TRBV7-6 to TRBJ1-1; no firm D call. Between the trimmed V and J ends, which lost 0 bases and 5 bases, there was a span of 7 bases. Germline CDR1 is SGHVS and CDR2 is FNYEAQ. The CDR3 extends over 13 amino acids. The DNA of the CDR3 is TGTGCCAGCAGCTTAGCGCTCGGAACTGAAGCTTTCTTT. Translated, it gives CASSLALGTEAFF.

In DNA form, the CDR3 reads TGCAGTGCTGGGTCAGCACTGACAGATACGCAGTATTTT. This codes for CSAGSALTDTQYF. The chain joins TRBV20-1 to TRBJ2-3; D gene ambiguous. Germline V gives CDR1 DFQATT, CDR2 SNEGSKA (reference sequence). V was pared by 5 bases and J by 3 bases, with 12 bases between. The CDR3 totals 13 residues.

The genes are TRBV20-1 and TRBJ1-3, with D perhaps TRBD1 (5 bases). CDR3 length equals 14 residues. Germline CDR1 reads DFQATT; CDR2 reads SNEGSKA (reference sequence). The V and J ends lost 7 bases and 4 bases respectively, with 17 bases between them. The CDR3 DNA sequence: TGCAGTGTCGCGACAGATTTTATCGGAAACACCATATATTTT. Translation: CSVATDFIGNTIYF.

The chain links TRBV10-2 to TRBJ2-7; tentatively, D is TRBD1 or TRBD2 (5 bases each). Germline V gene lookup returns CDR1 WSHSY and CDR2 SAAADI. Trimming stripped 2 bases from V and 6 bases from J, with 11 bases between. This CDR3 region has 13 residues. CDR3 in amino acids: CASSEQGLAEQYF. DNA for the CDR3: TGCGCCAGCAGTGAGCAGGGTCTAGCCGAGCAGTACTTC.

The chain combines TRBV12-3 or TRBV12-4 with TRBJ1-2; D may be TRBD1 (6 bases). The CDR3 extends over 13 amino acids. The V end was cut by 6 bases, the J end by 4 bases, with 12 bases between. The CDR3 DNA sequence: TGTGCCAGCAGCTCTGACAGGCCCTATGGCTACACCTTC. This sequence encodes CASSSDRPYGYTF.

The rearrangement links TRBV4-1 to TRBJ2-2; 8 nucleotides match TRBD2. The germline V gene has CDR1 MGHRA and CDR2 YSYEKL. The CDR3 is made up of 17 amino acids. Trimming at V came to 1 base and at J to 3 bases, leaving 7 bases not matched to a gene. The CDR3 DNA reads TGCGCCAGCAGCCAAGCCCTCTCGCGGGAGGACACCGGGGAGCTGTTTTTT. Translated: CASSQALSREDTGELFF.